These 20 T cell receptor beta chains originate from one sample sequenced in a study of T cells in Graves' hyperthyroidism and ophthalmopathy. Regions amplified from RNA transcripts were the TCR beta CDR3 regions. During a first-round RT-PCR of the TCR CDR3, the HTBI primer set was used. TCRdb reprocessed the multiplex PCR reads with MiXCR, giving one entry per CDR3 protein. The sample holds approximately 410,000 distinct CDR3 sequences, approximately 15% seen once. Sequencing was carried out using blood. Source of these receptors: a man between 18 and 35 years old with Graves' ophthalmopathy.

This clonotype was seen ten or more times. CDR3 DNA sequence: TGCGCCAGCAGCGGTGGGTCCTTTAATGAAAAACTGTTTTTT. Translated: CASSGGSFNEKLFF. The chain uses TRBV5-1 and TRBJ1-4; D gene unclear. Per germline, CDR1 SGHRS and CDR2 YFSETQ. Trimming removed 4 bases at V and 4 bases at J, with 11 bases between. This CDR3 contains 14 residues.

This clonotype was counted ten times or more. This chain joins TRBV20-1 and TRBJ2-1; D is ambiguous. Germline assignment: CDR1 DFQATT and CDR2 SNEGSKA (reference sequence). Trimming took 3 bases from V and 5 from J, leaving 5 bases between them. The CDR3 has 11 amino acids. CDR3 loop: CSASSNNEQFF. CDR3 coding DNA: TGCAGTGCTAGTTCCAACAATGAGCAGTTCTTC.

This clonotype turned up a few times. V usage is TRBV2 and J usage is TRBJ2-2, with D unclear. The ends were cut back, 2 bases at V and 6 bases at J, with 1 base in the middle. Germline lookup yields CDR1 SNHLY and CDR2 FYNNEI. The CDR3 length is 11 residues. DNA of the CDR3: TGTGCCAGCAGTGAACCCGGGGAGCTGTTTTTT. The encoded protein is CASSEPGELFF.

The rearrangement links TRBV10-3 to TRBJ2-7; 9 bases fit TRBD2. The junction had 12 bases not matched to a gene; V was cut back by 10 bases and J by 5 bases. CDR3 size: 14 residues. Per germline, CDR1 ENHRY and CDR2 SYGVKD. DNA of the CDR3: TGTGCCACCACGCCAGCGGGAGGCTCTAACGAGCAGTACTTC. Its protein is CATTPAGGSNEQYF.

The J gene is TRBJ2-2, the V gene TRBV2, with 8 bases matching TRBD2. Losses at the gene ends were 6 bases for V and 4 bases for J; bases not matched to a gene: 7. The germline V gene encodes CDR1 SNHLY and CDR2 FYNNEI. CDR3 length: 15 residues. CDR3 in DNA: TGTGCCAGCAGCTTCTGGGCGGGAGGCACCGGGGAGCTGTTTTTT. As protein: CASSFWAGGTGELFF.

The genes are TRBV18 and TRBJ1-5; no clear D. The V gene lost 2 bases and the J gene lost 5 bases, with 7 bases spanning the gap. Germline CDR1 KGHSH, CDR2 LQKENI. CDR3 length: 13 residues. CDR3 sequence: CASSPGEDQPQHF. In nucleotides, the CDR3 is TGTGCCAGCTCACCAGGGGAGGATCAGCCCCAGCATTTT.

The J gene is TRBJ1-5, the V gene TRBV6-1; D gene ambiguous. The CDR3 spans 15 residues. The V gene lost 5 bases and the J gene lost 0 bases, with 11 bases spanning the gap. From germline, CDR1 is MNHNS and CDR2 SASEGT. The CDR3 DNA reads as TGTGCCAGCAGTCAGGAGGCCGTTAGCAATCAGCCCCAGCATTTT. Protein: CASSQEAVSNQPQHF.

This clonotype was seen many times. V is TRBV11-2 and J is TRBJ2-5, with 11 positions matching TRBD2. Germline V CDR1 and CDR2: SGHAT, FQNNGV. V gave up 6 bases and J gave up 2 bases; unmatched junction bases: 8. The CDR3 runs to 16 residues. The CDR3 reads CASRPLAGGRQETQYF. The CDR3 nucleotides are TGTGCCAGCAGGCCGCTAGCGGGGGGCCGACAAGAGACCCAGTACTTC.

This clonotype appeared many times. The chain employs TRBV20-1 and TRBJ1-1; D perhaps matches TRBD1 (6 bases). Germline-derived CDR1 and CDR2 are DFQATT and SNEGSKA (reference sequence). The CDR3 is made up of 15 amino acids. V was pared by 6 bases and J by 0 bases, with 17 bases between. CDR3 sequence (DNA): TGCAGTGCGTTCCAGGGGACCCTACTGAACACTGAAGCTTTCTTT. Protein sequence: CSAFQGTLLNTEAFF.

CDR3 amino acids: CAWRGQGGNQPQHF. The CDR3 coding sequence is TGTGCCTGGAGAGGCCAGGGCGGCAATCAGCCCCAGCATTTT. The chain combines TRBV30 with TRBJ1-5; TRBD1 might be the D (5 bases). From germline, CDR1 is GTSNPN and CDR2 SVGIG (reference sequence). Trimming removed 3 bases from V and 2 bases from J, with 11 bases in between. This CDR3 has 14 amino acids.

This clonotype was detected many times. The rearrangement uses TRBV7-3 and TRBJ2-1; tentatively, D is TRBD2 (6 bases). The germline V and J ends were trimmed by 5 bases and 4 bases, with 9 bases remaining between them. This CDR3 is built from 13 residues. The germline V gene has CDR1 SGHTA and CDR2 FQGTGA. The CDR3 DNA sequence: TGTGCCAGCAGCATAGGAGGGTACAATGAGCAGTTCTTC. Its translation is CASSIGGYNEQFF.

This clonotype was counted many times. For the CDR3, the DNA is TGTGCCAGCAGTTTAGCATCGTTTAATCAGCCCCAGCATTTT. It yields the protein CASSLASFNQPQHF. The chain links TRBV12-3 or TRBV12-4 to TRBJ1-5; no clear D. The length of the CDR3 is 14 residues. Trimming pared 0 bases from V and 4 bases from J, leaving 7 bases between.

The chain has TRBV11-3 and TRBJ2-3; 8 nucleotides align to TRBD2. This CDR3 spans 16 amino acids. Germline V gene sequence: CDR1 SGHNT, CDR2 YENEEA. J was trimmed by 3 bases and V by 2 bases; bases with no gene match: 7. CDR3 in DNA: TGTGCCAGCAGCTTATGGGGGGTAGCGGGAACAGATACGCAGTATTTT. Translated, it gives CASSLWGVAGTDTQYF.

This clonotype was seen ten or more times. A junction end diverges from the germline sequence, so it may reflect a read error. V and J are TRBV2 and TRBJ2-2, with 10 bases matching TRBD2. Per the germline V gene, CDR1 is SNHLY and CDR2 is FYNNEI. There are 17 residues in the CDR3. CDR3 sequence (DNA): TGTGCCAGCAGGGAAGGGGCTAGCGGGAGAATAGCCGGGGAGCTGTTTTTT. Protein: CASREGASGRIAGELFF.

The sample holds many counts of this clonotype. DNA of the CDR3: TGCGCCAGCAGCCGACAGGGGGCTGATAACTATGGCTACACCTTC. Protein sequence: CASSRQGADNYGYTF. The V call is TRBV5-1, the J call TRBJ1-2; 10 bases are a match to TRBD1. CDR3 length equals 15 residues. V lost 4 bases, J lost 1 base, and 4 bases stayed unmatched. Germline CDR1 and CDR2: SGHRS and YFSETQ.

There are a few counts of this clonotype. This chain uses TRBV29-1 with TRBJ1-2; no reliable D call. The CDR3 runs to 12 residues. Germline V lookup: CDR1 SQVTM, CDR2 ANQGSEA. V dropped 3 bases and J dropped 8 bases, with 13 bases sitting between them. The CDR3 reads CSVEAANWGYTF. The CDR3 DNA follows: TGCAGCGTTGAGGCGGCCAACTGGGGCTACACCTTC.

This clonotype was observed at least ten times. The rearrangement joins TRBV12-3 or TRBV12-4 to TRBJ2-1; TRBD2 matches at 7 bases. Trimming removed 2 bases from V and 4 bases from J; junction bases left unmatched: 8. This CDR3 comprises 16 residues. The CDR3 loop is CASSLWGGVRYNEQFF. The CDR3 DNA is TGTGCCAGCAGTTTATGGGGGGGGGTACGGTACAATGAGCAGTTCTTC.

This chain connects TRBV19 to TRBJ1-5; tentatively, D is TRBD1 (6 bases). V was shortened by 0 bases and J by 3 bases, with 18 bases between the two germline ends. The CDR3 loop spans 18 amino acids. Germline CDR1 and CDR2: LNHDA and SQIVND (reference sequence). The CDR3 DNA reads TGTGCCAGTAGTATAGATGGATATGGGGGGCCCGCCAATCAGCCCCAGCATTTT. Residues: CASSIDGYGGPANQPQHF.

The rearrangement joins TRBV4-2 to TRBJ2-3; D is undetermined. CDR3 length: 13 amino acids. Germline V lookup: CDR1 LGHNA, CDR2 YNFKEQ. V was shortened by 4 bases and J by 6 bases, with 11 bases between the two germline ends. The CDR3 here is CASSPYLGDTQYF. The CDR3, as DNA: TGTGCCAGCAGCCCGTACCTCGGGGATACGCAGTATTTT.

In its sample, this clonotype was seen many times. The CDR3 loop reads CASSSFGTGDYEQYF. CDR3 sequence (DNA): TGTGCCAGCAGTTCCTTTGGGACGGGGGACTACGAGCAGTACTTC. The rearrangement uses TRBV6-1 and TRBJ2-7, with TRBD2 as a possible D gene (6 bases). V was trimmed by 5 bases and J by 3 bases, leaving 17 bases between them. The V gene's germline CDR1 is MNHNS and CDR2 SASEGT. The CDR3 runs 15 residues.